A single sample is the source of the 21 T cell receptor beta chains below, sequenced in a study of blood T cell repertoires in COVID-19 (TCRdb year 2020). Library generation was performed with the immunoSEQ multiplex PCR assay. Sourced from immuneACCESS, this table was stored by TCRdb with only in-frame sequences that have V and J called. A share of the clones is absent; for the studies checked, an unresolved V gene accounts for under half, and the remainder has no known explanation. The table for this sample lists 150,000 or so clones; over 80% of them were counted only once. The ten largest clones represent roughly 13% of the sample. Sequenced: PBMCs or T cells enriched from blood (not recorded which). All receptors derive from a woman aged 55-70 years who had recovered from COVID-19.

This chain joins TRBV13 and TRBJ2-3, with 8 nucleotides matching TRBD2. The CDR3 runs 17 residues. Unmatched junction bases numbered 8, after V lost 1 base and J lost 2 bases. Germline V CDR1 and CDR2: PRHDT, FYEKMQ (reference sequence). CDR3 region: CASSLAHSGGPTDTQYF. The CDR3 nucleotides read TGTGCCAGCAGCTTAGCCCACTCGGGGGGGCCCACAGATACGCAGTATTTT. Complete variable domain (other parts from reference TRBV13 and TRBJ2-3): AAGVIQSPRHLIKEKRETATLKCYPIPRHDTVYWYQQGPGQDPQFLISFYEKMQSDKGSIPDRFSAQQFSDYHSELNMSSLELGDSALYFCASSLAHSGGPTDTQYFGPGTRLTVL.

The sample holds one count of this clone. The genes are TRBV5-1 and TRBJ1-1, with D possibly matching TRBD1 (6 bases). V dropped 1 base and J dropped 0 bases, with 16 bases sitting between them. The germline V gene has CDR1 SGHRS and CDR2 YFSETQ. The CDR3 spans 17 residues. This CDR3 reads CASSLNEPRGMNTEAFF. CDR3 in DNA: TGCGCCAGCAGCTTGAACGAACCCAGGGGAATGAACACTGAAGCTTTCTTT.

The chain recombines TRBV6-2 or TRBV6-3 with TRBJ1-1; D not resolved. The CDR3 extends over 13 amino acids. In germline, CDR1 is MNHEY, CDR2 SVGEGT. Trimming left V 6 bases short and J 1 base short, with 9 bases between. The CDR3 protein is CASRPNRNTEAFF. The CDR3 DNA reads TGTGCCAGCAGGCCTAATCGGAACACTGAAGCTTTCTTT.

The V gene is TRBV18, the J gene TRBJ2-1, with D possibly being TRBD2 (6 bases). The germline V and J ends were trimmed by 6 bases and 4 bases, with 16 bases remaining between them. The CDR3 consists of 15 residues. The germline V gene encodes CDR1 KGHSH and CDR2 LQKENI. CDR3 loop: CASSWGVVGYNEQFF. The CDR3 DNA sequence: TGTGCCAGCTCCTGGGGGGTTGTCGGTTACAATGAGCAGTTCTTC.

This clone has only one observation. This chain uses TRBV9 with TRBJ1-2, with unresolved D. The CDR3 loop spans 14 amino acids. Between the trimmed V and J ends, which lost 2 bases and 3 bases, there was a span of 11 bases. The V gene's germline CDR1 is SGDLS and CDR2 YYNGEE. CDR3 DNA sequence: TGTGCCAGCAGCGTCTTGACCGGGGACTATGGCTACACCTTC. Translation: CASSVLTGDYGYTF.

This clone was seen just once. The CDR3: CASSERPGTGGGYTF. CDR3 in DNA: TGTGCCAGTAGTGAAAGGCCCGGGACAGGGGGCGGCTACACCTTC. The chain has TRBV19 and TRBJ1-2; 12 bases match TRBD1. With 5 bases clipped from V and 8 bases from J, the junction kept 9 bases outside the gene matches. CDR1 is LNHDA, CDR2 SQIVND, per germline (reference sequence). This CDR3 is 15 amino acids long.

CDR3 residues: CASSEAGQGANTIYF. CDR3 nucleotides: TGTGCCAGCAGTGAAGCCGGACAGGGGGCAAACACCATATATTTT. V gene TRBV25-1 combines with J gene TRBJ1-3, with 11 bases fitting TRBD1. V lost 2 bases to trimming and J lost 6 bases; unmatched junction nucleotides: 3. CDR3 length: 15 amino acids. Germline CDR1 reads MGHDK; CDR2 reads SYGVNS.

This clone appeared a few times. This sequence joins TRBV3-1 (or the pseudogene TRBV3-2) and TRBJ2-1; 8 bases line up with TRBD2. J gave up 2 bases and V 11 bases, and 8 bases lay outside the gene matches. The CDR3 length is 14 residues. Germline CDR1 LGHDT, CDR2 YNNKEL (reference sequence). CDR3 amino acids: CAPRPAGAYNEQFF. CDR3 DNA sequence: TGTGCCCCAAGGCCAGCGGGGGCCTACAATGAGCAGTTCTTC.

The sample holds one count of this clone. The rearrangement joins TRBV4-2 to TRBJ2-1, with D unclear. The germline V gene encodes CDR1 LGHNA and CDR2 YNFKEQ. This CDR3 contains 13 residues. Deletions cut 0 bases from V and 10 bases from J, with 10 bases between. CDR3 DNA: TGTGCCAGCAGCCAAGACCCCGTACAGGAGCAGTTCTTC. Protein sequence: CASSQDPVQEQFF.

This clone has only a few counts. This chain joins TRBV5-4 and TRBJ1-6; D is perhaps TRBD1 (5 bases). The CDR3 is 15 amino acids. From germline, CDR1 is SGHNT and CDR2 YYREEE (reference sequence). Trimming removed 4 bases from V and 6 bases from J, with 14 bases in between. This CDR3 is CASSPGGRINSPLHF. CDR3 DNA: TGTGCCAGCAGCCCGGGGGGACGAATTAATTCACCCCTCCACTTT.

The V and J genes are TRBV12-3 or TRBV12-4 and TRBJ1-1; D is ambiguous. CDR3 size: 13 residues. The germline V and J ends were trimmed by 5 bases and 1 base, with 8 bases remaining between them. The DNA of the CDR3 is TGTGCCAGCAGTCGTACAGAGAACACTGAAGCTTTCTTT. Amino acid sequence: CASSRTENTEAFF.

This chain uses TRBV3-1 (or the pseudogene TRBV3-2) with TRBJ1-2; 7 bases are a match to TRBD1. CDR1 and CDR2 from the germline V gene are LGHDT and YNNKEL (reference sequence). This CDR3 has 15 residues. The trim removed 3 bases at V and 8 bases at J, leaving 12 bases unmatched. The chain's CDR3 is CASSQKTGTASGYTF. In DNA, the CDR3 is TGTGCCAGCAGCCAGAAGACCGGGACAGCTAGCGGCTACACCTTC.

The sample holds a few counts of this clone. The chain is built from TRBV19 and TRBJ2-1, with D possibly TRBD1 on 5 matching bases. Looked up from germline, CDR1 is LNHDA and CDR2 is SQIVND (reference sequence). Trimming shortened V by 9 bases and J by 0 bases, and 15 bases separated the two germline ends. The CDR3 covers 15 residues. As DNA, the CDR3 is TGTGCCAGCCGGTCCGACAGCTACTCCTACAATGAGCAGTTCTTC. This gives the protein CASRSDSYSYNEQFF.

This chain uses TRBV27 with TRBJ2-6; D not resolved. Trimming took 0 bases from V and 0 from J, leaving 9 bases between them. Germline CDR1 and CDR2: MNHEY and SMNVEV (reference sequence). The CDR3 length is 17 residues. This chain's CDR3 is CASSLSQGASGANVLTF. DNA of the CDR3: TGTGCCAGCAGTTTATCCCAAGGAGCCTCTGGGGCCAACGTCCTGACTTTC.

This clone showed up just once. The chain combines TRBV7-2 with TRBJ2-1; 9 bases agree with TRBD2. Trimming cost V 5 bases and J 13 bases; bases outside gene matches: 12. CDR1 and CDR2 from the germline V gene are SGHTA and FQGNSA. The CDR3 is made up of 14 amino acids. DNA of the CDR3: TGTGCCAGCAGCCCAACTAGCGGGCCCTCCAAACAGTTCTTC. It specifies CASSPTSGPSKQFF.

The CDR3 reads CASRREKLFF. The CDR3 nucleotides read TGTGCCAGCCGCCGGGAAAAACTGTTTTTT. This sequence joins TRBV28 and TRBJ1-4; no definite D call. There are 10 residues in the CDR3. Germline V gives CDR1 MDHEN, CDR2 SYDVKM. V lost 8 bases, J lost 8 bases, and 6 bases lay in between.

The V gene is TRBV29-1, the J gene TRBJ2-3, with D maybe TRBD2 (5 bases). V lost 6 bases, J lost 3 bases, and 16 bases lay in between. Germline loops: CDR1 SQVTM, CDR2 ANQGSEA. CDR3 size: 14 residues. The CDR3 coding sequence is TGCAGCGTATCCCCAGGAGGATCGACAGATACGCAGTATTTT. The encoded protein is CSVSPGGSTDTQYF.

This chain uses TRBV7-3 with TRBJ2-6; a weak D match, TRBD1 (6 bases). Trimming pared 5 bases from V and 0 bases from J, leaving 11 bases between. The CDR3 runs 16 residues. From germline, CDR1 is SGHTA and CDR2 FQGTGA. CDR3 DNA sequence: TGTGCCAGCAGCGTCTCGGACAGCTCTGGGGCCAACGTCCTGACTTTC. As protein: CASSVSDSSGANVLTF.

The chain couples TRBV30 to TRBJ1-1, with D perhaps matching TRBD1 (5 bases). Per germline, CDR1 GTSNPN and CDR2 SVGIG (reference sequence). This CDR3 comprises 12 residues. Trimming shortened V by 2 bases and J by 10 bases, and 14 bases separated the two germline ends. Here the CDR3 DNA reads TGTGCCTGGAGTTTTGCGGGGCTTGGAGCTTTCTTT. Its protein product is CAWSFAGLGAFF.

The count of this clone is one. This chain joins TRBV5-6 and TRBJ1-2, with D possibly matching TRBD1 (5 bases). V was cut by 1 base and J by 8 bases, with 15 bases left in between. Germline V gene lookup returns CDR1 SGHDT and CDR2 YYEEEE. This CDR3 spans 14 amino acids. The CDR3 nucleotides read TGTGCCAGCAGCTTGAACAGGCGGAGGGAAGGCTACACCTTC. It is translated as CASSLNRRREGYTF.

The V and J genes are TRBV5-1 and TRBJ2-1, with TRBD2 matching 12 bases. J lost 5 bases, V lost 2 bases, and 8 bases had no gene match. CDR1 is SGHRS, CDR2 YFSETQ, per germline. CDR3 size: 17 residues. Written as DNA, the CDR3 is TGCGCCAGCAGCTTTGCTCGGACTAGCGGGGCGGACAATGAGCAGTTCTTC. Its protein product is CASSFARTSGADNEQFF.